The 9 T cell receptor beta chains listed next were all sequenced from one sample in a study of read filtering for tumor transcriptome and immune sequencing. Molecular barcoded adaptors covering alpha/delta and beta/gamma chains were used on roughly 400 ng RNA. TCRdb reprocessed the reads via MiXCR and lists one record per CDR3 protein. This sample yields 15,000 or so distinct CDR3 sequences, of which roughly 21% are seen a single time; 75% to 85% belongs to the top ten. The sequenced material came from a population of CD138-negative cells sorted from bone marrow. The receptors derive from a donor aged 40 or older with multiple myeloma.

CDR3 sequence: CASRGPPSETQYF. The DNA for the CDR3 is TGTGCCAGCCGGGGACCACCTTCAGAGACCCAGTACTTC. V gene TRBV7-2 combines with J gene TRBJ2-5; D possibly uses TRBD1 or TRBD2 (5 bases each). The CDR3 totals 13 residues. V was trimmed by 8 bases and J by 4 bases, leaving 14 bases between them. Germline CDR1 SGHTA, CDR2 FQGNSA.

Details on this clonotype: With a much larger clone just one base away, this may be a read error. This chain connects TRBV29-1 to TRBJ2-1, with unresolved D. CDR3 length: 13 amino acids. The germline gives CDR1 SQVTM, CDR2 ANQGSEA. The CDR3 sequence: CSVESSSYSEQFF. DNA of the CDR3: TGCAGCGTTGAGAGTAGCTCCTACAGTGAGCAGTTCTTC.

Only a few counts were recorded for this clonotype. This rearrangement joins TRBV29-1 to TRBJ1-1; no reliable D call. Germline V lookup: CDR1 SQVTM, CDR2 ANQGSEA. The CDR3 extends over 13 amino acids. V shed 3 bases and J shed 0 bases, with 8 bases lying between them. CDR3 sequence (DNA): TGCAGCGTTGAGAGCGGATTGAACACTGAAGCTTTCTTT. As protein: CSVESGLNTEAFF.

About this clonotype: A single base separates this from a much larger clone, so it may be a read error. The chain employs TRBV7-9 and TRBJ2-5, with a tentative D call TRBD2 (7 bases). The CDR3 is 14 residues long. Germline CDR1 and CDR2: SEHNR and FQNEAQ (reference sequence). CDR3 amino acids: CPSRGAGHQETQYF. As DNA, the CDR3 is TGTCCCAGCCGGGGGGCGGGCCACCAAGAGACCCAGTACTTC.

This clonotype was observed a few times. The rearrangement links TRBV7-9 to TRBJ1-5; TRBD1 is a possible D gene (5 bases). The CDR3 length is 13 residues. Germline V gene sequence: CDR1 SEHNR, CDR2 FQNEAQ (reference sequence). V dropped 5 bases and J dropped 6 bases, with 11 bases sitting between them. CDR3: CASSRQGFQPQHF. CDR3 in DNA: TGTGCCAGCAGCCGTCAGGGATTTCAGCCCCAGCATTTT.

This clonotype was observed at least ten times. The V and J genes are TRBV5-5 and TRBJ2-6; the D is unclear. The germline V gene encodes CDR1 SGHKS and CDR2 YYEKEE (reference sequence). The CDR3 runs 13 residues. V was trimmed by 3 bases and J by 2 bases, leaving 3 bases between them. In DNA, the CDR3 is TGTGCCAGCAGCTCCGCTGGGGCCAACGTCCTGACTTTC. Its protein product is CASSSAGANVLTF.

The genes are TRBV6-6 and TRBJ1-1; D is unresolved. The V end was cut by 2 bases, the J end by 3 bases, with 13 bases between. The CDR3 has 15 residues. Per the germline V gene, CDR1 is MNHNY and CDR2 is SVGAGI (reference sequence). CDR3 coding DNA: TGTGCCAGCAGTTACCGTGGCGCCGGGGACACTGAAGCTTTCTTT. The encoded protein is CASSYRGAGDTEAFF.

The V gene is TRBV27, the J gene TRBJ2-7, with D possibly TRBD1 on 6 matching bases. Germline lookup yields CDR1 MNHEY and CDR2 SMNVEV (reference sequence). The V end was cut by 6 bases, the J end by 2 bases, with 17 bases between. The CDR3 consists of 15 residues. As DNA, the CDR3 is TGTGCCAGCAGGATAACCCCAGGACAGACCTACGAGCAGTACTTC. Translating gives CASRITPGQTYEQYF.

The chain links TRBV7-9 to TRBJ1-2; D not certain. This CDR3 has 12 residues. Germline CDR1 reads SEHNR; CDR2 reads FQNEAQ (reference sequence). Between the trimmed V and J ends, which lost 3 bases and 4 bases, there was a span of 6 bases. CDR3 loop: CASSFPSYGYTF. In DNA form, the CDR3 reads TGTGCCAGCAGCTTCCCCAGCTATGGCTACACCTTC.